These 28 T cell receptor beta chains were all obtained from the same sample, sequenced in a study of identical twins. MiXCR, run by TCRdb on the 5' RACE reads, gives a single entry per CDR3 protein. The data contain roughly 230,000 distinct CDR3 sequences, about 8% of them seen just once; the ten biggest clones take up around 3%. These same records also appear under a second study, on yellow fever vaccine responses in identical twins.

Sequencing was performed on CD8+ T cells sorted from blood. The receptors come from a woman under 30 in good health.

This clonotype was observed at least ten times. The V call is TRBV4-3, the J call TRBJ2-1; 9 bases are a match to TRBD2. The germline gives CDR1 LGHNA, CDR2 YSLEER. The junction had 10 bases not matched to a gene; V was cut back by 0 bases and J by 7 bases. This CDR3 has 17 residues. The DNA for the CDR3 is TGCGCCAGCAGCCAAGATCGGATGCTAGCGGGGCCTAATGAGCAGTTCTTC. Its protein is CASSQDRMLAGPNEQFF.

The rearrangement links TRBV10-1 to TRBJ2-1; no firm D call. Germline CDR1 reads WNHNN; CDR2 reads SYGVQD (reference sequence). CDR3 length: 14 residues. V was pared by 6 bases and J by 5 bases, with 14 bases between. CDR3 in DNA: TGCGCCAGCAGCCTCCGGGTGGGTGACAATGAGCAGTTCTTC. Residues: CASSLRVGDNEQFF.

In this sample, this clonotype turned up a few times. The V gene is TRBV5-1, the J gene TRBJ2-3, with D hard to call. There are 15 residues in the CDR3. V was trimmed by 0 bases and J by 4 bases, leaving 12 bases between them. The germline V gene encodes CDR1 SGHRS and CDR2 YFSETQ. CDR3 protein: CASSLVRQKPDTQYF. For the CDR3, the DNA is TGCGCCAGCAGCTTGGTGCGGCAGAAACCAGATACGCAGTATTTT.

This clonotype was seen many times. The rearrangement uses TRBV12-3 or TRBV12-4 and TRBJ2-3; D gene unclear. This CDR3 spans 14 amino acids. V lost 0 bases and J lost 1, with 5 bases in between. The DNA for the CDR3 is TGTGCCAGCAGTTTAGCGCTGGGCACAGATACGCAGTATTTT. This gives the protein CASSLALGTDTQYF.

This clonotype was seen only a few times. The chain is built from TRBV6-1 and TRBJ2-5; unclear D gene. The CDR3 runs to 14 residues. Germline V lookup: CDR1 MNHNS, CDR2 SASEGT. V gave up 2 bases and J gave up 2 bases, with 9 bases separating them. The CDR3 bases are TGTGCCAGCAGTGAATTGGGGTCGCAAGAGACCCAGTACTTC. It translates to CASSELGSQETQYF.

A remark on this clonotype: The junction departs from germline at one end; a sequencing error may be responsible. The gene calls are TRBV2 and TRBJ2-5; TRBD1 might be the D (5 bases). Germline values: CDR1 SNHLY, CDR2 FYNNEI. This CDR3 spans 10 amino acids. The DNA for the CDR3 is TGTGCCAGCAGGGATAGGGGTTTCAACTTC. It codes for CASRDRGFNF.

The rearrangement uses TRBV7-2 and TRBJ1-1; D remains unclear. Germline CDR1 SGHTA, CDR2 FQGNSA. V dropped 5 bases and J dropped 4 bases, with 11 bases sitting between them. This CDR3 has 13 residues. CDR3 sequence reads: CASSPLSGTEAFF. In nucleotides, the CDR3 is TGTGCCAGCAGCCCACTGAGTGGCACTGAAGCTTTCTTT.

This clonotype was observed a few times. The genes are TRBV7-9 and TRBJ2-3, with a possible D match to TRBD1 (6 bases). V shed 4 bases and J shed 6 bases, with 17 bases lying between them. Germline-derived CDR1 and CDR2 are SEHNR and FQNEAQ (reference sequence). This CDR3 contains 15 residues. CDR3 residues: CASSSLGGQGDTQYF. CDR3 sequence (DNA): TGTGCCAGCAGCTCACTTGGGGGCCAGGGGGATACGCAGTATTTT.

This clonotype was observed many times. The chain is built from TRBV3-1 and TRBJ2-7; 8 positions match TRBD1. Trimming at V came to 3 bases and at J to 2 bases, leaving 3 bases not matched to a gene. Germline lookup yields CDR1 LGHDT and CDR2 YNNKEL (reference sequence). This CDR3 comprises 14 residues. The CDR3 here is CASSQLQGAYEQYF. DNA of the CDR3: TGTGCCAGCAGCCAGCTACAGGGGGCCTACGAGCAGTACTTC.

This clonotype occurred a few times. The V and J genes are TRBV20-1 and TRBJ2-1; perhaps D is TRBD1 or TRBD2 (5 bases each). Trimming removed 5 bases at V and 6 bases at J, with 17 bases between. This CDR3 contains 14 residues. Germline-derived CDR1 and CDR2 are DFQATT and SNEGSKA (reference sequence). The CDR3 is CSAERRDPFNEQFF. The CDR3 region has the DNA TGCAGTGCTGAACGCAGGGACCCCTTCAATGAGCAGTTCTTC.

In its sample, this clonotype was seen a few times. The V and J genes are TRBV9 and TRBJ2-3, with 13 nucleotides matching TRBD2. The junction had 20 bases not matched to a gene; V was cut back by 3 bases and J by 4 bases. The germline CDR1 and CDR2 sequences are SGDLS and YYNGEE. The CDR3 extends over 21 amino acids. CDR3 loop: CASSGAINPGLAGSEPDTQYF. CDR3 coding DNA: TGTGCCAGCAGCGGGGCAATTAATCCGGGACTAGCGGGGAGCGAGCCAGATACGCAGTATTTT.

This clonotype was seen many times. The V call is TRBV6-2 or TRBV6-3, the J call TRBJ2-1; D not resolved. The germline V gene encodes CDR1 MNHEY and CDR2 SVGEGT. The CDR3 contains 15 residues. Trimming pared 2 bases from V and 0 bases from J, leaving 8 bases between. The CDR3 DNA reads as TGTGCCAGCAGTTACGGCGGAAGCTCCTACAATGAGCAGTTCTTC. Amino acid sequence: CASSYGGSSYNEQFF.

This clonotype was seen only a few times. J is TRBJ2-5 and V is TRBV20-1; 13 bases are a match to TRBD2. The CDR3 is 17 amino acids. The V gene's germline CDR1 is DFQATT and CDR2 SNEGSKA (reference sequence). Trimming took 0 bases from V and 2 from J; bases not matched to a gene: 6. CDR3 coding DNA: TGCAGTGCTAGAGATATGACTAGCGGGAGGCTACAAGAGACCCAGTACTTC. Its translation is CSARDMTSGRLQETQYF.

In its sample, this clonotype was seen many times. The V gene is TRBV7-8, the J gene TRBJ2-1; D is possibly TRBD1 (5 bases). The CDR3 is 13 residues long. Germline loops: CDR1 SGHVS, CDR2 FQNEAQ. V dropped 4 bases and J dropped 6 bases, with 10 bases sitting between them. The CDR3 here is CASSSDSFNEQFF. Here the CDR3 DNA reads TGTGCCAGCAGCTCCGACAGTTTCAATGAGCAGTTCTTC.

This clonotype was recorded a few times. The CDR3 reads CASSLRVETQYF. In DNA form, the CDR3 reads TGTGCCAGCAGCTTACGGGTAGAGACCCAGTACTTC. The chain couples TRBV7-9 to TRBJ2-5; the D is unclear. The germline V and J ends were trimmed by 2 bases and 4 bases, with 5 bases remaining between them. Germline V lookup: CDR1 SEHNR, CDR2 FQNEAQ (reference sequence). The CDR3 is 12 amino acids. The variable domain in full, with the rest retrieved from reference TRBV7-9 and TRBJ2-5, is DTGVSQNPRHKITKRGQNVTFRCDPISEHNRLYWYRQTLGQGPEFLTYFQNEAQLEKSRLLSDRFSAERPKGSFSTLEIQRTEQGDSAMYLCASSLRVETQYFGPGTRLLVL.

This clonotype was observed a handful of times. This sequence joins TRBV24-1 and TRBJ2-1; possibly TRBD1 for D (5 bases). V lost 12 bases, J lost 3 bases, and 20 bases lay in between. CDR1 and CDR2 from the germline V gene are KGHDR and SFDVKD. The CDR3 has 15 residues. CDR3 DNA sequence: TGTGCCGCCGGCCCCGGGCAAGGGGACTACAATGAGCAGTTCTTC. Its translation: CAAGPGQGDYNEQFF.

This clonotype occurred a few times. The V and J genes are TRBV5-1 and TRBJ1-1; D gene uncertain. This CDR3 comprises 13 residues. Per germline, CDR1 SGHRS and CDR2 YFSETQ. With 2 bases removed from V and 6 bases from J, the gap between germline ends came to 11 bases. The chain's CDR3 is CASSLITRAEAFF. Here the CDR3 DNA reads TGCGCCAGCAGCTTAATCACCCGCGCTGAAGCTTTCTTT.

This clonotype has at least ten counts. The genes are TRBV29-1 and TRBJ2-3; D gene ambiguous. V gave up 0 bases and J gave up 5 bases, with 9 bases separating them. In germline, CDR1 is SQVTM, CDR2 ANQGSEA. The CDR3 consists of 13 residues. CDR3 DNA: TGCAGCGTTGAAGAAGGTTTCGTAGATACGCAGTATTTT. Translation gives CSVEEGFVDTQYF.

Many counts were recorded for this clonotype. This sequence joins TRBV3-1 and TRBJ1-5; unclear D gene. V shed 5 bases and J shed 5 bases, with 13 bases lying between them. This CDR3 is built from 14 residues. Germline V gives CDR1 LGHDT, CDR2 YNNKEL (reference sequence). CDR3 amino acids: CASSGWGGDQPQHF. CDR3 nucleotide sequence: TGTGCCAGCAGCGGGTGGGGTGGGGATCAGCCCCAGCATTTT.

This clonotype has just a few counts. The chain recombines TRBV27 with TRBJ2-4; TRBD2 is a possible D gene (5 bases). The length of the CDR3 is 13 residues. The V end was cut by 8 bases, the J end by 1 base, with 9 bases between. Germline V gene sequence: CDR1 MNHEY, CDR2 SMNVEV (reference sequence). The CDR3 spells CASGRGAKNIQYF. The CDR3 DNA is TGTGCCAGCGGGAGAGGGGCCAAAAACATTCAGTACTTC.

This clonotype was recorded at least ten times. This chain joins TRBV6-2 or TRBV6-3 and TRBJ2-1; no clear D. The germline V gene encodes CDR1 MNHEY and CDR2 SVGEGT. V was pared by 4 bases and J by 4 bases, with 14 bases between. The CDR3 is made up of 15 amino acids. This CDR3 reads CASSLYVEVYNEQFF. DNA of the CDR3: TGTGCCAGCAGTTTGTATGTGGAAGTGTACAATGAGCAGTTCTTC.

This clonotype was seen at least ten times. The chain employs TRBV15 and TRBJ2-1, with D unresolved. Trimming shortened V by 0 bases and J by 6 bases, and 15 bases separated the two germline ends. Germline-derived CDR1 and CDR2 are LNHNV and YYDKDF (reference sequence). There are 16 residues in the CDR3. In DNA form, the CDR3 reads TGTGCCACCAGCAGAGATCGGGCCTCCACGGGCAATGAGCAGTTCTTC. Its protein product is CATSRDRASTGNEQFF.

The rearrangement links TRBV3-1 to TRBJ1-4, with D hard to call. The CDR3 length is 15 residues. The germline gives CDR1 LGHDT, CDR2 YNNKEL (reference sequence). V was pared by 1 base and J by 2 bases, with 8 bases between. The CDR3 DNA reads as TGTGCCAGCAGCCAAGGGGGTGGCACTAATGAAAAACTGTTTTTT. This encodes CASSQGGGTNEKLFF.

This clonotype was counted between two and nine times. The chain joins TRBV20-1 to TRBJ2-3; D is possibly TRBD1 (6 bases). V was clipped by 0 bases and J by 2 bases, with 24 bases between them. The CDR3 has 19 amino acids. The V gene's germline CDR1 is DFQATT and CDR2 SNEGSKA (reference sequence). The CDR3 loop reads CSARDLFTPGTSPTDTQYF. Here the CDR3 DNA reads TGCAGTGCTAGAGATTTGTTTACCCCCGGGACATCCCCCACAGATACGCAGTATTTT.

In this sample, this clonotype turned up many times. The chain employs TRBV7-2 and TRBJ2-1; TRBD2 is a possible D gene (6 bases). The germline CDR1 and CDR2 sequences are SGHTA and FQGNSA. Trimming cost V 5 bases and J 0 bases, with 14 bases left between them. There are 16 residues in the CDR3. The CDR3 loop reads CASSMLAISSYNEQFF. CDR3 nucleotides: TGTGCCAGCAGCATGCTAGCGATTAGCTCCTACAATGAGCAGTTCTTC.

This clonotype turned up a few times. The chain carries TRBV7-9 and TRBJ2-1; 10 bases are a match to TRBD2. CDR1 and CDR2 from the germline V gene are SEHNR and FQNEAQ (reference sequence). The CDR3 extends over 16 amino acids. With 3 bases clipped from V and 3 bases from J, the junction kept 5 bases outside the gene matches. The CDR3: CASSFEAGGNYNEQFF. CDR3 DNA sequence: TGTGCCAGCAGCTTTGAAGCGGGAGGGAACTACAATGAGCAGTTCTTC.

This clonotype was recorded a few times. The chain recombines TRBV7-9 with TRBJ2-7; a weak D match, TRBD2 (5 bases). The CDR3 is made up of 14 amino acids. V was shortened by 5 bases and J by 7 bases, with 18 bases between the two germline ends. Germline values: CDR1 SEHNR, CDR2 FQNEAQ (reference sequence). CDR3 sequence: CASSPSYEGDEQYF. The CDR3 DNA is TGTGCCAGCAGCCCATCCTATGAGGGAGATGAGCAGTACTTC.

V usage is TRBV6-5 and J usage is TRBJ1-3; D unclear. Germline values: CDR1 MNHEY, CDR2 SVGAGI. Trimming stripped 4 bases from V and 2 bases from J, with 6 bases between. This CDR3 contains 13 residues. The CDR3 bases are TGTGCCAGCAGTTCCTCAACTGGAAACACCATATATTTT. This codes for CASSSSTGNTIYF.